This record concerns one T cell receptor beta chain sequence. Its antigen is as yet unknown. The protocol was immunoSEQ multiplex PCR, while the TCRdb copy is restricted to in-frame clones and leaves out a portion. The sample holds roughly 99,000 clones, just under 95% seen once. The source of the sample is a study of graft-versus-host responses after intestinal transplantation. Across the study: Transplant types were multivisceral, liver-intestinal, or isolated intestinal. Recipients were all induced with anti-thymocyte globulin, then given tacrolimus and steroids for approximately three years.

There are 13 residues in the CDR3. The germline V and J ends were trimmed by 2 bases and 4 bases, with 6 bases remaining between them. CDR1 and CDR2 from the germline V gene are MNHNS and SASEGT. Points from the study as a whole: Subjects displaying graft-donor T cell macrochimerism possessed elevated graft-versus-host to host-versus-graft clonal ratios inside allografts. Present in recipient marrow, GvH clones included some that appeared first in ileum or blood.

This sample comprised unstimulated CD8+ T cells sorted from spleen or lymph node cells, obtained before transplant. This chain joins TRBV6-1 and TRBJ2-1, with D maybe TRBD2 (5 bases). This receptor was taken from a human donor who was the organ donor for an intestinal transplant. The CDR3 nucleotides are TGTGCCAGCAGTGAATGGACTTACAATGAGCAGTTCTTC. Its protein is CASSEWTYNEQFF.